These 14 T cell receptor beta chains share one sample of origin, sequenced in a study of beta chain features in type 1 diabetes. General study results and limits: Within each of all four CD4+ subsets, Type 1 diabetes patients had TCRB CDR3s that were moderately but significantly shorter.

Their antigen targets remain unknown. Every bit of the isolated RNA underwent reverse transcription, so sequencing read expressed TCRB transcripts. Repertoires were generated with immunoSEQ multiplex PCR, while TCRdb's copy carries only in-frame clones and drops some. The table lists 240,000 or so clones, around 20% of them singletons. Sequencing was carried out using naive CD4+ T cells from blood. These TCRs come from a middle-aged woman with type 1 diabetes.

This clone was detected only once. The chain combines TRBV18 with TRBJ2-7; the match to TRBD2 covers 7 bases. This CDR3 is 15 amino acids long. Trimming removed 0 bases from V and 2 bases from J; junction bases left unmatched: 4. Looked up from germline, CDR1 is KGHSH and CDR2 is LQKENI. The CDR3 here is CASSPPGLGPYEQYF. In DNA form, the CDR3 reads TGTGCCAGCTCACCACCCGGACTAGGCCCCTACGAGCAGTACTTC.

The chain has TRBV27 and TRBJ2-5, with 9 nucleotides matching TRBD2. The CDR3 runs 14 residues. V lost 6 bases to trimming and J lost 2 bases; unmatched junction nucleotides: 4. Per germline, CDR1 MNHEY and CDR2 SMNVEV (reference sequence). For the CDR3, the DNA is TGTGCCAGCAGGTCCACTAGCGGGCAAGAGACCCAGTACTTC. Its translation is CASRSTSGQETQYF.

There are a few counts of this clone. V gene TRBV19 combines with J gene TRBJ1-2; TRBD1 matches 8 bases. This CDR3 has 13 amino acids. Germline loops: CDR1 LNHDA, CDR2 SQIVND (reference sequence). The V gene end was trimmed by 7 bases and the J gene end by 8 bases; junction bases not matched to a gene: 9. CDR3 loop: CASMPPDRDGYTF. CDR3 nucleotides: TGTGCCAGTATGCCCCCGGACAGGGACGGCTACACCTTC.

CDR3 DNA sequence: TGTGCCTGGAGTGGACAGGGATCTCAGCCCCAGCATTTT. Protein product: CAWSGQGSQPQHF. V and J are TRBV30 and TRBJ1-5, with 7 bases that match TRBD1. The junction had 3 bases not matched to a gene; V was cut back by 1 base and J by 6 bases. The CDR3 has 13 residues. Germline assignment: CDR1 GTSNPN and CDR2 SVGIG (reference sequence).

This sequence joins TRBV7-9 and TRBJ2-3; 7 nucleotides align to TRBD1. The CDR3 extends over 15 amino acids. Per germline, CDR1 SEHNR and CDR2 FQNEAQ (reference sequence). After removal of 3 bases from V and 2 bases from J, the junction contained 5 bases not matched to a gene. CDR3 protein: CASSLWTGHTDTQYF. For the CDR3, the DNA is TGTGCCAGCAGCTTGTGGACAGGCCACACAGATACGCAGTATTTT.

In DNA, the CDR3 is TGTGCCAGCAGCCCTTTTCTGGGACTGAATGAGCAGTTCTTC. Protein: CASSPFLGLNEQFF. V and J are TRBV4-2 and TRBJ2-1, with a weak D call TRBD2 (6 bases). Trimming took 4 bases from V and 7 from J, leaving 14 bases between them. The CDR3 covers 14 residues. Germline V lookup: CDR1 LGHNA, CDR2 YNFKEQ.

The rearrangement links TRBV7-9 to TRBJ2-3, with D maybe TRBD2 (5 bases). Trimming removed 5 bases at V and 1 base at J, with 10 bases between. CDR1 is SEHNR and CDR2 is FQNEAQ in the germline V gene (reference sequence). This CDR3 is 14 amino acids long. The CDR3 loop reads CASSPRAGTDTQYF. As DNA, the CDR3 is TGTGCCAGCAGCCCGAGGGCGGGCACAGATACGCAGTATTTT.

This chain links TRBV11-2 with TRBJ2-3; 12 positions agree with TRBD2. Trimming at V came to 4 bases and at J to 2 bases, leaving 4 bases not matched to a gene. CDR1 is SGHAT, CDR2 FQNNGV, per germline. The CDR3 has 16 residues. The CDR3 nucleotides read TGTGCCAGCAGCTCTACTAGCGGGGGGCCCACAGATACGCAGTATTTT. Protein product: CASSSTSGGPTDTQYF.

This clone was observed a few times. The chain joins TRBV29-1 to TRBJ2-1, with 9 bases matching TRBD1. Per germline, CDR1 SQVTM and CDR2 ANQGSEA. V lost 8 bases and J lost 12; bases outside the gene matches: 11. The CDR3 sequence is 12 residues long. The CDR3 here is CSIKNRGLGQFF. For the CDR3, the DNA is TGCAGCATAAAAAACAGGGGGCTCGGGCAGTTCTTC.

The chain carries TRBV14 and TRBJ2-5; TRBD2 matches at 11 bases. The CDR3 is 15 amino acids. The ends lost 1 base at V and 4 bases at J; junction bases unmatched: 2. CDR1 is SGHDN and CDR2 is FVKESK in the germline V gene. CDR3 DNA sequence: TGTGCCAGCAGCCAAGCTAGCGGGAGGTTAGAGACCCAGTACTTC. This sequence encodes CASSQASGRLETQYF.

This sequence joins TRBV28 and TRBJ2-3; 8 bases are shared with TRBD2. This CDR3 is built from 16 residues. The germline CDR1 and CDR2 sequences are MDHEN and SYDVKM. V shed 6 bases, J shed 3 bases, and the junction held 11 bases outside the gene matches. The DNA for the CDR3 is TGTGCCAGCAGACCCCGCCGGGGGGGAAGTACAGATACGCAGTATTTT. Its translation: CASRPRRGGSTDTQYF. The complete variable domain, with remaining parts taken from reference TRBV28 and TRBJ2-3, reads DVKVTQSSRYLVKRTGEKVFLECVQDMDHENMFWYRQDPGLGLRLIYFSYDVKMKEKGDIPEGYSVSREKKERFSLILESASTNQTSMYLCASRPRRGGSTDTQYFGPGTRLTVL.

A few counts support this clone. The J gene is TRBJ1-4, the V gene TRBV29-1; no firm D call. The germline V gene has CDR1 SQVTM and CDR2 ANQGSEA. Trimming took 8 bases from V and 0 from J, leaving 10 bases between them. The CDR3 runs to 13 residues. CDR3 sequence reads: CSCAAATNEKLFF. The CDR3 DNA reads TGCAGCTGCGCGGCCGCAACTAATGAAAAACTGTTTTTT.

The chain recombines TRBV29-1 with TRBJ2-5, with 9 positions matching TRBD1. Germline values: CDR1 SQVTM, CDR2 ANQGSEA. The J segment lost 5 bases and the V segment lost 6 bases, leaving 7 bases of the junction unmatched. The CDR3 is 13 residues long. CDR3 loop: CSVAQGAGETQYF. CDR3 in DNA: TGCAGCGTCGCACAGGGGGCAGGGGAGACCCAGTACTTC.

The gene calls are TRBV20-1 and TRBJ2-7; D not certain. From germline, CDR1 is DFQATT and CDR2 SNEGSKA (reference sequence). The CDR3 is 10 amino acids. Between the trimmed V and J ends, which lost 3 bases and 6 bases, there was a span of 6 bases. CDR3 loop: CSARLAEQYF. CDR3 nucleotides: TGCAGTGCTAGGTTGGCCGAGCAGTACTTC.